The next 29 T cell receptor beta chains were all read from a single sample in a study of T cell responses to AZD1222 COVID-19 vaccine. TCRdb's copy holds only in-frame clones and misses some; the assay was immunoSEQ multiplex PCR. The data show over 150,000 clones, about 90% seen once. Sequenced here: peripheral blood, sampled on day 0 of MenACWY control vaccination. Source of these receptors: an adult in good health.

This chain connects TRBV5-5 to TRBJ1-2, with TRBD1 as a possible D gene (6 bases). Trimming left V 4 bases short and J 0 bases short, with 16 bases between. The CDR3 sequence is 16 residues long. The germline V gene has CDR1 SGHKS and CDR2 YYEKEE (reference sequence). The CDR3 region has the DNA TGTGCCAGCAGCCCCTGGGGGCAAGGGCCTAACTATGGCTACACCTTC. Translated, it gives CASSPWGQGPNYGYTF.

The chain couples TRBV3-1 (or the pseudogene TRBV3-2) to TRBJ1-2; tentatively, D is TRBD1 (5 bases). Trimming left V 5 bases short and J 8 bases short, with 15 bases between. The V gene's germline CDR1 is LGHDT and CDR2 YNNKEL (reference sequence). This CDR3 is built from 13 residues. The CDR3 loop reads CASSNLGGAGYTF. As DNA, the CDR3 is TGTGCCAGCAGCAATCTGGGTGGGGCCGGCTACACCTTC.

The chain has TRBV7-8 and TRBJ2-7, with 9 bases identical to TRBD2. The CDR3 sequence is 17 residues long. Trimming at V came to 3 bases and at J to 0 bases, leaving 9 bases not matched to a gene. Germline loops: CDR1 SGHVS, CDR2 FQNEAQ. The CDR3 bases are TGTGCCAGCAGCTTGGGGGGGGCTAGCGGGAACTCCTACGAGCAGTACTTC. This codes for CASSLGGASGNSYEQYF.

This CDR3 reads CASSLAMNTEAFF. CDR3 DNA sequence: TGTGCCAGCAGCCTGGCTATGAACACTGAAGCTTTCTTT. This chain connects TRBV3-1 (or the pseudogene TRBV3-2) to TRBJ1-1; D is unclear. Trimming took 4 bases from V and 0 from J, leaving 6 bases between them. CDR1 and CDR2 (germline): LGHDT, YNNKEL (reference sequence). This CDR3 is 13 amino acids long.

The CDR3 coding sequence is TGTGCCAGCAGCCCGGGGGGGGTACCGGGGCCTGGCTACACCTTC. Protein sequence: CASSPGGVPGPGYTF. This sequence joins TRBV28 and TRBJ1-2, with D possibly TRBD1 on 5 matching bases. This CDR3 comprises 15 residues. Trimming shortened V by 6 bases and J by 7 bases, and 21 bases separated the two germline ends. CDR1 MDHEN and CDR2 SYDVKM come from the germline V gene.

This chain links TRBV5-4 with TRBJ1-1, with D unresolved. The CDR3 is 14 amino acids. V was trimmed by 3 bases and J by 0 bases, leaving 9 bases between them. CDR1 and CDR2 (germline): SGHNT, YYREEE (reference sequence). In DNA, the CDR3 is TGTGCCAGCAGCTCGATTGGAGTGAACACTGAAGCTTTCTTT. Translation: CASSSIGVNTEAFF.

The chain combines TRBV5-1 with TRBJ2-7, with 10 bases fitting TRBD2. With 0 bases clipped from V and 4 bases from J, the junction kept 7 bases outside the gene matches. In germline, CDR1 is SGHRS, CDR2 YFSETQ. CDR3 size: 16 residues. The CDR3 DNA is TGCGCCAGCAGCTTGGCGCTAGCGGGAGTATCTTACGAGCAGTACTTC. This codes for CASSLALAGVSYEQYF.

This clone was detected a few times. The genes are TRBV19 and TRBJ2-2; TRBD1 agrees at 11 bases. Trimming removed 1 base from V and 2 bases from J; junction bases left unmatched: 3. Germline loops: CDR1 LNHDA, CDR2 SQIVND (reference sequence). This CDR3 region has 17 residues. The CDR3 reads CASSIGWTGGNTGELFF. CDR3 bases: TGTGCCAGTAGTATAGGGTGGACAGGGGGCAACACCGGGGAGCTGTTTTTT.

This chain links TRBV19 with TRBJ1-5; D not resolved. The length of the CDR3 is 15 residues. The germline V gene encodes CDR1 LNHDA and CDR2 SQIVND (reference sequence). V was pared by 1 base and J by 7 bases, with 14 bases between. CDR3 in amino acids: CASSIGARSAQPQHF. The DNA for the CDR3 is TGTGCCAGTAGTATAGGGGCCCGGTCGGCGCAGCCCCAGCATTTT.

The V gene is TRBV7-3, the J gene TRBJ1-1, with 8 bases fitting TRBD1. The trim removed 2 bases at V and 1 base at J, leaving 9 bases unmatched. Germline V gene data show CDR1 as SGHTA and CDR2 as FQGTGA. This CDR3 is built from 17 residues. This CDR3 is CASSLLGTGVGNTEAFF. In DNA form, the CDR3 reads TGTGCCAGCAGCTTACTCGGGACAGGCGTAGGGAACACTGAAGCTTTCTTT. Complete variable domain (other parts from reference TRBV7-3 and TRBJ1-1): GAGVSQTPSNKVTEKGKYVELRCDPISGHTALYWYRQSLGQGPEFLIYFQGTGAADDSGLPNDRFFAVRPEGSVSTLKIQRTERGDSAVYLCASSLLGTGVGNTEAFFGQGTRLTVV.

The rearrangement uses TRBV11-1 and TRBJ2-5; 7 bases are a match to TRBD2. V trimming: 1 base; J trimming: 2 bases; junction bases outside the gene matches: 7. The CDR3 extends over 16 amino acids. In germline, CDR1 is SGHAT, CDR2 FQDESV (reference sequence). The DNA for the CDR3 is TGTGCCAGCAGCTTAGGGATAGCGGGTCGACAAGAGACCCAGTACTTC. This gives the protein CASSLGIAGRQETQYF.

The V call is TRBV6-1, the J call TRBJ2-2, with 10 bases aligning to TRBD1. The germline V gene has CDR1 MNHNS and CDR2 SASEGT. Trimming removed 4 bases from V and 0 bases from J; junction bases left unmatched: 8. The CDR3 loop spans 18 amino acids. DNA for the CDR3: TGTGCCAGCAGTGTTTCGCCGGGACAGGGGACGAACACCGGGGAGCTGTTTTTT. Residues: CASSVSPGQGTNTGELFF.

This chain joins TRBV6-5 and TRBJ2-7, with TRBD1 matching 10 bases. Germline assignment: CDR1 MNHEY and CDR2 SVGAGI. This CDR3 region has 15 residues. The V segment lost 6 bases and the J segment 3 bases; nucleotides outside the gene matches: 8. Here the CDR3 DNA reads TGTGCCAGCAGCCGGGGGACAGGGGCGATCTACGAGCAGTACTTC. Its protein is CASSRGTGAIYEQYF.

The gene calls are TRBV27 and TRBJ1-1; no reliable D call. In germline, CDR1 is MNHEY, CDR2 SMNVEV (reference sequence). The ends were cut back, 0 bases at V and 6 bases at J, with 17 bases in the middle. This CDR3 has 16 residues. Here the CDR3 reads CASSLSIGDRRAEAFF. The CDR3, as DNA: TGTGCCAGCAGTTTATCGATCGGGGATCGGCGGGCTGAAGCTTTCTTT.

This clone was picked up one time. The chain uses TRBV6-5 and TRBJ2-5; maybe TRBD2 (5 bases). The CDR3 has 14 amino acids. From germline, CDR1 is MNHEY and CDR2 SVGAGI. V lost 6 bases to trimming and J lost 4 bases, with 15 bases between them. CDR3 amino acids: CASSSLRDPETQYF. In nucleotides, the CDR3 is TGTGCCAGCAGCTCTCTCCGGGATCCAGAGACCCAGTACTTC.

The chain combines TRBV7-8 with TRBJ2-7, with D possibly being TRBD1 (6 bases). Germline lookup yields CDR1 SGHVS and CDR2 FQNEAQ. The germline V and J ends were trimmed by 1 base and 6 bases, with 13 bases remaining between them. There are 14 residues in the CDR3. DNA for the CDR3: TGTGCCAGCAGCTTAGTACGGGGCAGGGGCGAGCAGTACTTC. Translating it yields CASSLVRGRGEQYF. Looking up the rest from reference TRBV7-8 and TRBJ2-7 gives the full variable domain: GAGVSQSPRYKVAKRGQDVALRCDPISGHVSLFWYQQALGQGPEFLTYFQNEAQLDKSGLPSDRFFAERPEGSVSTLKIQRTQQEDSAVYLCASSLVRGRGEQYFGPGTRLTVT.

The gene calls are TRBV4-2 and TRBJ2-6; maybe TRBD1 (7 bases). From germline, CDR1 is LGHNA and CDR2 YNFKEQ. Between the trimmed V and J ends, which lost 0 bases and 0 bases, there was a span of 15 bases. The CDR3 runs 19 residues. The CDR3 region is CASSQEPGGKLSGANVLTF. The DNA for the CDR3 is TGTGCCAGCAGCCAAGAGCCAGGGGGGAAACTCTCTGGGGCCAACGTCCTGACTTTC.

The rearrangement links TRBV3-1 (or the pseudogene TRBV3-2) to TRBJ2-6; D gene unclear. Germline-derived CDR1 and CDR2 are LGHDT and YNNKEL (reference sequence). The CDR3 is made up of 14 amino acids. Trimming left V 3 bases short and J 2 bases short, with 5 bases between. DNA of the CDR3: TGTGCCAGCAGCCACCTGGCTGGGGCCAACGTCCTGACTTTC. Translation: CASSHLAGANVLTF.

The chain employs TRBV18 and TRBJ1-2; weak D call: TRBD1 (5 bases). With 3 bases removed from V and 8 bases from J, the gap between germline ends came to 10 bases. Germline loops: CDR1 KGHSH, CDR2 LQKENI. There are 12 residues in the CDR3. Here the CDR3 DNA reads TGTGCCAGCTCACCGGGGGTTGGAGGCTACACCTTC. Translated, it gives CASSPGVGGYTF.

The chain carries TRBV10-3 and TRBJ2-2; 12 positions agree with TRBD1. Germline CDR1 and CDR2: ENHRY and SYGVKD. With V trimmed by 7 bases and J by 6 bases, 9 bases remained unmatched. There are 16 residues in the CDR3. CDR3 residues: CAINSGQGALAGELFF. The CDR3 DNA reads as TGTGCCATCAACTCGGGACAGGGGGCATTAGCCGGGGAGCTGTTTTTT.

The chain employs TRBV9 and TRBJ2-1; no clear D. The CDR3 is 15 residues long. The V gene lost 3 bases and the J gene lost 10 bases, with 20 bases spanning the gap. Germline V gives CDR1 SGDLS, CDR2 YYNGEE. This chain's CDR3 is CASSALSEPRGEQFF. The DNA for the CDR3 is TGTGCCAGCAGCGCCCTCTCAGAGCCCCGCGGAGAGCAGTTCTTC.

The CDR3 region is CASSPTGGATINYGYTF. CDR3 DNA sequence: TGTGCCAGCTCACCCACCGGCGGGGCGACGATCAACTATGGCTACACCTTC. This sequence joins TRBV18 and TRBJ1-2; weak D call: TRBD1 (5 bases). Germline V gene sequence: CDR1 KGHSH, CDR2 LQKENI. Trimming pared 3 bases from V and 2 bases from J, leaving 19 bases between. The CDR3 is 17 residues long. Full variable domain (rest looked up from reference TRBV18 and TRBJ1-2): NAGVMQNPRHLVRRRGQEARLRCSPMKGHSHVYWYRQLPEEGLKFMVYLQKENIIDESGMPKERFSAEFPKEGPSILRIQQVVRGDSAAYFCASSPTGGATINYGYTFGSGTRLTVV.

This clone has a single count. The chain employs TRBV9 and TRBJ2-5; D is perhaps TRBD1 or TRBD2 (5 bases each). The V and J ends lost 3 bases and 4 bases respectively, with 19 bases between them. This CDR3 comprises 16 residues. Germline loops: CDR1 SGDLS, CDR2 YYNGEE. DNA of the CDR3: TGTGCCAGCAGCGGCCCGGGGCGGCTTATTGGAGAGACCCAGTACTTC. Its protein product is CASSGPGRLIGETQYF. The complete variable domain, with remaining parts taken from reference TRBV9 and TRBJ2-5, reads DSGVTQTPKHLITATGQRVTLRCSPRSGDLSVYWYQQSLDQGLQFLIQYYNGEERAKGNILERFSAQQFPDLHSELNLSSLELGDSALYFCASSGPGRLIGETQYFGPGTRLLVL.

The genes are TRBV7-3 and TRBJ2-3; 9 nucleotides match TRBD2. Germline V gene lookup returns CDR1 SGHTA and CDR2 FQGTGA. Losses at the gene ends were 5 bases for V and 2 bases for J; bases not matched to a gene: 11. This CDR3 has 17 amino acids. CDR3 in DNA: TGTGCCAGCAGCCCAGTCATCGGACTAGCGCACACAGATACGCAGTATTTT. Amino acid sequence: CASSPVIGLAHTDTQYF.

Points on this clone: One end of the junction fails to match germline, which may point to a read error. The chain joins TRBV7-2 to TRBJ2-1; TRBD2 aligns across 7 bases. CDR1 and CDR2 (germline): SGHTA, FQGNSA. This CDR3 region has 16 residues. The CDR3 DNA sequence: TGTGCCAGCACCCGGCGGGGCGGGAGCTCCCACAATGAGCAGTTCTTC. This encodes CASTRRGGSSHNEQFF.

This chain joins TRBV30 and TRBJ2-7; TRBD2 is a possible D gene (6 bases). Germline V lookup: CDR1 GTSNPN, CDR2 SVGIG (reference sequence). The CDR3 is 14 amino acids. With 1 base removed from V and 4 bases from J, the gap between germline ends came to 14 bases. CDR3 sequence reads: CAWSAGGTLYEQYF. DNA of the CDR3: TGTGCCTGGAGTGCTGGGGGGACCCTATACGAGCAGTACTTC. Complete variable domain (other parts from reference TRBV30 and TRBJ2-7): SQTIHQWPATLVQPVGSPLSLECTVEGTSNPNLYWYRQAAGRGLQLLFYSVGIGQISSEVPQNLSASRPQDRQFILSSKKLLLSDSGFYLCAWSAGGTLYEQYFGPGTRLTVT.

The rearrangement joins TRBV5-1 to TRBJ2-7, with D possibly being TRBD1 (8 bases). Germline CDR1 reads SGHRS; CDR2 reads YFSETQ. Trimming removed 4 bases from V and 6 bases from J, with 14 bases in between. The CDR3 consists of 13 residues. The CDR3 spells CASSRTGRAEQYF. The CDR3 DNA is TGCGCCAGCAGCCGGACAGGGAGGGCCGAGCAGTACTTC.

This rearrangement joins TRBV29-1 to TRBJ2-7; no firm D call. CDR3 size: 12 residues. CDR1 and CDR2 from the germline V gene are SQVTM and ANQGSEA. V was cut by 0 bases and J by 2 bases, with 5 bases left in between. In DNA form, the CDR3 reads TGCAGCGTTGAAGATACGACCTACGAGCAGTACTTC. Translating gives CSVEDTTYEQYF.

V is TRBV24-1 and J is TRBJ1-4; the match to TRBD1 covers 9 bases. Per the germline V gene, CDR1 is KGHDR and CDR2 is SFDVKD. CDR3 size: 15 residues. The J segment lost 7 bases and the V segment lost 3 bases, leaving 5 bases of the junction unmatched. This CDR3 reads CATSDPGDRVEKLFF. CDR3 bases: TGTGCCACCAGTGATCCCGGGGACAGGGTTGAAAAACTGTTTTTT.